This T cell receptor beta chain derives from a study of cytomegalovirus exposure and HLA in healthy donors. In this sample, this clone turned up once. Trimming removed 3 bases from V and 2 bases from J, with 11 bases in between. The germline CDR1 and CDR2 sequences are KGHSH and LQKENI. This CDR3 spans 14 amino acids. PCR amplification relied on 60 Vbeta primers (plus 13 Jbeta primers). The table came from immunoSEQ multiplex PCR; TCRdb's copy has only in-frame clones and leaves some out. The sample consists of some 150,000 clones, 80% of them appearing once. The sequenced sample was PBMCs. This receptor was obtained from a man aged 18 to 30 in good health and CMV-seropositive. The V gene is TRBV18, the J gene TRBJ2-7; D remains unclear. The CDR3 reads CASSPSTPTYEQYF. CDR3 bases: TGTGCCAGCTCACCGTCGACTCCGACCTACGAGCAGTACTTC.